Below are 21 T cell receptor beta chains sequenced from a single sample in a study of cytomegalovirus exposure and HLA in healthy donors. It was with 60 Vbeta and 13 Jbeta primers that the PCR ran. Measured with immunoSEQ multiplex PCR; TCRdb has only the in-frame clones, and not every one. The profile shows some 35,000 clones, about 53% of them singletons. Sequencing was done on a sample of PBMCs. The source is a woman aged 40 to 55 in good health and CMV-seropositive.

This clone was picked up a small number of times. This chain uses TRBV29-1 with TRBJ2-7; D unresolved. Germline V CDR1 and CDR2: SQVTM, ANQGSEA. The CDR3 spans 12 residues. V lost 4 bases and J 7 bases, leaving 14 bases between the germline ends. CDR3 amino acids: CSVALRIGEQYF. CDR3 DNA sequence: TGCAGCGTTGCCCTGAGGATCGGGGAGCAGTACTTC.

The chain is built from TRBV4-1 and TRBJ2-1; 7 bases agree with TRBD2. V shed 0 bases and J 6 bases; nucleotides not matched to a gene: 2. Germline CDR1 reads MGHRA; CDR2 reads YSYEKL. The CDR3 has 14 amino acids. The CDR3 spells CASSQDERGNEQFF. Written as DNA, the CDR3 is TGCGCCAGCAGCCAAGACGAGCGGGGCAATGAGCAGTTCTTC.

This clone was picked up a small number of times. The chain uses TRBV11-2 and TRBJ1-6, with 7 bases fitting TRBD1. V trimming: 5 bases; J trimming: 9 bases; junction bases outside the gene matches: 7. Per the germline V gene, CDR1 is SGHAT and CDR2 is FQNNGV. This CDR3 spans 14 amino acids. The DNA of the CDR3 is TGTGCCAGCAGCCCGGGACAGCGAAGTTCACCCCTCCACTTT. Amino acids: CASSPGQRSSPLHF.

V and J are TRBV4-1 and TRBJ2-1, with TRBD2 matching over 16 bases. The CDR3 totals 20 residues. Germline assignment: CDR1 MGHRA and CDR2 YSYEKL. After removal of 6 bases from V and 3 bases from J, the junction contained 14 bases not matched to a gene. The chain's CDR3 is CASRSAGTSGGAGLYNEQFF. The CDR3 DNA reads TGCGCCAGCAGGTCCGCCGGGACTAGCGGGGGGGCTGGCCTCTACAATGAGCAGTTCTTC.

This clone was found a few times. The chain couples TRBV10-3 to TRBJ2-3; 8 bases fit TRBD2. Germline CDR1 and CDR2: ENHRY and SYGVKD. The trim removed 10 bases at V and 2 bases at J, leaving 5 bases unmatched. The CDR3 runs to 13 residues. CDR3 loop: CATLAGFTDTQYF. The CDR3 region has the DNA TGTGCCACCTTAGCGGGGTTCACAGATACGCAGTATTTT.

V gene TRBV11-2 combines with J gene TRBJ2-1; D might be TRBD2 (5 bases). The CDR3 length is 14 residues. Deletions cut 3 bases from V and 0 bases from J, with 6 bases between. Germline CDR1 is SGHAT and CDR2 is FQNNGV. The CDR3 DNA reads TGTGCCAGCAGCTTTCGGGGCTCCTACAATGAGCAGTTCTTC. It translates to CASSFRGSYNEQFF. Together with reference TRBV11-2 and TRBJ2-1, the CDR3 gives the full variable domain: EAGVAQSPRYKIIEKRQSVAFWCNPISGHATLYWYQQILGQGPKLLIQFQNNGVVDDSQLPKDRFSAERLKGVDSTLKIQPAKLEDSAVYLCASSFRGSYNEQFFGPGTRLTVL.

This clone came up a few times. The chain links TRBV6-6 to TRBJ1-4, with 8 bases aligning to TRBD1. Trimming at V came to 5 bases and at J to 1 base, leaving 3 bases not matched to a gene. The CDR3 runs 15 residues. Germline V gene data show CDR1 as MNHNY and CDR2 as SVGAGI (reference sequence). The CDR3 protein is CASSRDRLTNEKLFF. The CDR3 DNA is TGTGCCAGCAGTCGGGACAGGTTAACTAATGAAAAACTGTTTTTT.

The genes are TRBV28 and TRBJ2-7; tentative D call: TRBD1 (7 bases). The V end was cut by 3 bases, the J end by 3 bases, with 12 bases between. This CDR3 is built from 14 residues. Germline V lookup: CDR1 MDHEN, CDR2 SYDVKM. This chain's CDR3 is CASSFGGTVYEQYF. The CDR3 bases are TGTGCCAGCAGTTTCGGCGGGACAGTCTACGAGCAGTACTTC.

CDR3 bases: TGTGCCAGCAGTACGTACCGGAGCTCCTACAATGAGCAGTTCTTC. Protein sequence: CASSTYRSSYNEQFF. The chain carries TRBV25-1 and TRBJ2-1; D remains unclear. The V gene's germline CDR1 is MGHDK and CDR2 SYGVNS. V shed 5 bases and J shed 0 bases, with 11 bases lying between them. The CDR3 is 15 residues long.

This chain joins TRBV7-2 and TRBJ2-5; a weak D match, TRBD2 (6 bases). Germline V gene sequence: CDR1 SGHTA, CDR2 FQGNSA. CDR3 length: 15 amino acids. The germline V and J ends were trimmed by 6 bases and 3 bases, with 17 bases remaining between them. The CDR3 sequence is CASSKRYGGEETQYF. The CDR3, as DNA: TGTGCCAGCAGTAAACGCTATGGCGGGGAAGAGACCCAGTACTTC.

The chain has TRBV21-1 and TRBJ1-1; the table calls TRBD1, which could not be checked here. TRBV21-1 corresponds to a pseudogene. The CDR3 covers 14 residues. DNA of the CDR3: TGTGCCAGCAGCACGAACGGGACAGCCACTGAAGCTTTCTTT. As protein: CASSTNGTATEAFF.

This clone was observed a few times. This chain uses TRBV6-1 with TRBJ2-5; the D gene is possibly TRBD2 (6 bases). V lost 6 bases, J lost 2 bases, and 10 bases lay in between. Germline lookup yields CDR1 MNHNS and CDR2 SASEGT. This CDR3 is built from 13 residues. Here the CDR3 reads CASSRDLQETQYF. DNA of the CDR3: TGTGCCAGCAGCCGGGACTTACAAGAGACCCAGTACTTC.

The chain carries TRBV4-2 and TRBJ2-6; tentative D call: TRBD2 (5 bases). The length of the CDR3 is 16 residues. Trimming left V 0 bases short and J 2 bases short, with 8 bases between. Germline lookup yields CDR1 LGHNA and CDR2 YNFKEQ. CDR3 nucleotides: TGTGCCAGCAGCCAAGAGCCGGGGACTGGGGCCAACGTCCTGACTTTC. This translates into CASSQEPGTGANVLTF.

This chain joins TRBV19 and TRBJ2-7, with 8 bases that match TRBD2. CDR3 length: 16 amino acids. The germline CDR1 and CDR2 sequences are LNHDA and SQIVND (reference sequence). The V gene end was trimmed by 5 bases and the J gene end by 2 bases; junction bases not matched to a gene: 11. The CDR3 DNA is TGTGCCAGTAGTGCCGCCTTTGCGGGGGGAGCCTACGAGCAGTACTTC. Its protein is CASSAAFAGGAYEQYF.

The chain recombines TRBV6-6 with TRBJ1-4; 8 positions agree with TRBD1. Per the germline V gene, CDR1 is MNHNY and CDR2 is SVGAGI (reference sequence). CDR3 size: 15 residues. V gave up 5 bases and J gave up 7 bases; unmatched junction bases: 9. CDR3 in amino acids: CASSDPGQEGEKLFF. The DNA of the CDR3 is TGTGCCAGCAGTGATCCGGGACAGGAGGGTGAAAAACTGTTTTTT.

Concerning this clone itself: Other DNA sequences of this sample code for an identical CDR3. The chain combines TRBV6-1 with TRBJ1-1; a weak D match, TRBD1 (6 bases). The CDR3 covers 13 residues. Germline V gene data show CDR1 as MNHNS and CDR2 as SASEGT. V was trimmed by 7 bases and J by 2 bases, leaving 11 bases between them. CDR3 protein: CASTLDRNTEAFF. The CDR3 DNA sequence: TGTGCCAGCACCCTGGACAGAAACACTGAAGCTTTCTTT.

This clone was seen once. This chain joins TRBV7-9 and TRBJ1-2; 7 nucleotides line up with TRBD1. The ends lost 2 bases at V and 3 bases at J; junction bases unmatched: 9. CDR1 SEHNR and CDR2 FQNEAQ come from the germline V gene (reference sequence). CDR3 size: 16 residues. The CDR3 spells CASSLSPGTADYGYTF. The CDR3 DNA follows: TGTGCCAGCAGCTTATCCCCCGGGACAGCCGACTATGGCTACACCTTC.

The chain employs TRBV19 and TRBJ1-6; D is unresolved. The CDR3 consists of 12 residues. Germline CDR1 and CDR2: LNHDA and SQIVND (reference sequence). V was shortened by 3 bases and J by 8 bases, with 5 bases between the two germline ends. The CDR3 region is CASSIPDSPLHF. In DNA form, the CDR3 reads TGTGCCAGTAGTATCCCGGATTCACCCCTCCACTTT.

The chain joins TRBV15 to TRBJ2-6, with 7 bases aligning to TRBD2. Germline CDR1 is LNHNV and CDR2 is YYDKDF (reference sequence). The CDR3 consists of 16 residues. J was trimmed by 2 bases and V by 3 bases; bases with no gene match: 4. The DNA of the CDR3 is TGTGCCACCAGCAGGTCCGGGAGGACTGGGGCCAACGTCCTGACTTTC. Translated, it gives CATSRSGRTGANVLTF.

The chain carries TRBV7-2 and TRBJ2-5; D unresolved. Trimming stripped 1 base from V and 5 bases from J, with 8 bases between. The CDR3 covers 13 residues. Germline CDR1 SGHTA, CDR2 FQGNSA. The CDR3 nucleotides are TGTGCCAGCAGCTTAGGCGTGAGGGAGACCCAGTACTTC. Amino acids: CASSLGVRETQYF. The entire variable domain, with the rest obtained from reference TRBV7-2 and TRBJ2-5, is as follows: GAGVSQSPSNKVTEKGKDVELRCDPISGHTALYWYRQSLGQGLEFLIYFQGNSAPDKSGLPSDRFSAERTGGSVSTLTIQRTQQEDSAVYLCASSLGVRETQYFGPGTRLLVL.

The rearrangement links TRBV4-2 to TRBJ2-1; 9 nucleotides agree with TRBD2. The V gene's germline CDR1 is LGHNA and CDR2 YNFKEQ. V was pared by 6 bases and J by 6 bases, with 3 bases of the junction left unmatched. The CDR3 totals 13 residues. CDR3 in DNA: TGTGCCAGCAGGGGCGGGGGGGCCAATGAGCAGTTCTTC. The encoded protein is CASRGGGANEQFF.